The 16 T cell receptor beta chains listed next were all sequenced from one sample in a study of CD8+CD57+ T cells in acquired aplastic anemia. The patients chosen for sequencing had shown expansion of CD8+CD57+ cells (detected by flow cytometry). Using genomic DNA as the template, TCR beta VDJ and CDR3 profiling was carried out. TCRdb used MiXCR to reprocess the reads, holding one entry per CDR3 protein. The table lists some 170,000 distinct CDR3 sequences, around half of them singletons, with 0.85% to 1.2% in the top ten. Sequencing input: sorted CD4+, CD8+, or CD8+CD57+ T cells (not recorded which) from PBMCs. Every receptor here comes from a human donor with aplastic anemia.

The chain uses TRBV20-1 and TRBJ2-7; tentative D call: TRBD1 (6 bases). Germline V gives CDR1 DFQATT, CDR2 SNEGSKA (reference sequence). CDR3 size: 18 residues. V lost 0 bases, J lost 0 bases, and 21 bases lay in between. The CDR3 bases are TGCAGTGCTAGAGATTCATCCAGGGGACCTACTAGCTCCTACGAGCAGTACTTC. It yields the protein CSARDSSRGPTSSYEQYF.

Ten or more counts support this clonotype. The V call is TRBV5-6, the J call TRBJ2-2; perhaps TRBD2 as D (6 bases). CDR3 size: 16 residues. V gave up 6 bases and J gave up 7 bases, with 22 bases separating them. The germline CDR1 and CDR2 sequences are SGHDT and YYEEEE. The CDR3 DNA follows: TGTGCCAGCACCCAGGGACTTACCCCTACGAACGGGGAGCTGTTTTTT. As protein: CASTQGLTPTNGELFF. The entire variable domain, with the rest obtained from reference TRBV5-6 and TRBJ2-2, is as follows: DAGVTQSPTHLIKTRGQQVTLRCSPKSGHDTVSWYQQALGQGPQFIFQYYEEEERQRGNFPDRFSGHQFPNYSSELNVNALLLGDSALYLCASTQGLTPTNGELFFGEGSRLTVL.

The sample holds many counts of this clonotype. Here the CDR3 reads CSALGGDSINQYF. DNA for the CDR3: TGCAGCGCCCTAGGGGGGGACAGCATCAACCAGTACTTC. The rearrangement uses TRBV29-1 and TRBJ2-7; D may match TRBD1 or TRBD2 (7 bases each). The CDR3 covers 13 residues. Looked up from germline, CDR1 is SQVTM and CDR2 is ANQGSEA. V lost 7 bases and J lost 10, with 23 bases in between.

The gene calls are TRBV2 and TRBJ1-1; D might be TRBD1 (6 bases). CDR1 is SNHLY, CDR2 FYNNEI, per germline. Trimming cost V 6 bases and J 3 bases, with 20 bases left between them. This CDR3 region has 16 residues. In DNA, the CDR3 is TGTGCCAGCAGCGATACCCTCGGGGGGCTGGACACTGAAGCTTTCTTT. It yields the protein CASSDTLGGLDTEAFF.

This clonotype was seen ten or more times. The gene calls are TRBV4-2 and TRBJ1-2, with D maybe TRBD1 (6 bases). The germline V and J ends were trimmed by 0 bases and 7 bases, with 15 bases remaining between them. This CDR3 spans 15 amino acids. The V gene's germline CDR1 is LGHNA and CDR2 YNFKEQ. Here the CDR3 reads CASSQDPQGRSGYTF. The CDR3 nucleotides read TGTGCCAGCAGCCAAGACCCCCAGGGGAGGAGTGGCTACACCTTC.

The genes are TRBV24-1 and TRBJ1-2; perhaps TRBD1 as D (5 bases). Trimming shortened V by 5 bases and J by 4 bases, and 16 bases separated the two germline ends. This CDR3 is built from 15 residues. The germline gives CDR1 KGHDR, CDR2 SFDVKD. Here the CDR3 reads CATSGPGTGGYGYTF. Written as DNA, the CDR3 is TGTGCCACCAGTGGCCCCGGGACTGGGGGCTATGGCTACACCTTC.

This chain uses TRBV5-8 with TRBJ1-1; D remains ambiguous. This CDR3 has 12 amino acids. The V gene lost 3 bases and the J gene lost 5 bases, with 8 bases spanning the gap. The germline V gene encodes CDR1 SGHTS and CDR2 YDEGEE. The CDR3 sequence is CASSSERTEAFF. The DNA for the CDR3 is TGTGCCAGCAGCTCGGAGAGGACTGAAGCTTTCTTT.

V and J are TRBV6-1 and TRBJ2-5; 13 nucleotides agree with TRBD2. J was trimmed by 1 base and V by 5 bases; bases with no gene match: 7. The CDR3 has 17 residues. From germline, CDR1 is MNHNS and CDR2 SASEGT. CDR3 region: CASSLRLAGGFQETQYF. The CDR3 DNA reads TGTGCCAGCAGTCTCCGACTAGCGGGGGGCTTCCAAGAGACCCAGTACTTC.

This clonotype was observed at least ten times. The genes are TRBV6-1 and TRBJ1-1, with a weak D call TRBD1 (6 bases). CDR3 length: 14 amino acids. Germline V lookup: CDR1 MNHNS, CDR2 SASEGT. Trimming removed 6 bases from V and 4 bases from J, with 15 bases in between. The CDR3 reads CASRLTGAPTEAFF. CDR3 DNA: TGTGCCAGCAGATTGACGGGGGCCCCCACTGAAGCTTTCTTT.

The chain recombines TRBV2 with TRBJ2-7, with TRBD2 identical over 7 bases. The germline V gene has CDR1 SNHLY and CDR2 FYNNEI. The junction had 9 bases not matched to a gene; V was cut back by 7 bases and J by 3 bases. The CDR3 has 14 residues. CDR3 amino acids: CASIPSGRVYEQYF. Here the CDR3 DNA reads TGTGCCAGCATCCCCTCGGGGAGGGTCTACGAGCAGTACTTC.

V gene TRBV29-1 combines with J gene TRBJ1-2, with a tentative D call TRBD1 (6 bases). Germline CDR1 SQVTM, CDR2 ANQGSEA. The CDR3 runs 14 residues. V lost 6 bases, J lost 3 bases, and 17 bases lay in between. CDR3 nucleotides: TGCAGCGTCCCAAGGGCAGGGGTAGACTATGGCTACACCTTC. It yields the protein CSVPRAGVDYGYTF.

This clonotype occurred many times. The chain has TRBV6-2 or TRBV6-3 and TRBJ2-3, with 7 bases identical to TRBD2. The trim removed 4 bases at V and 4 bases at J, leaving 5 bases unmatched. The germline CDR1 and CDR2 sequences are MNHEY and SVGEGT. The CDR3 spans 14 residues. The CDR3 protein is CASSWGGRSDTQYF. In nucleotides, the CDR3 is TGTGCCAGCAGTTGGGGGGGGAGGTCAGATACGCAGTATTTT.

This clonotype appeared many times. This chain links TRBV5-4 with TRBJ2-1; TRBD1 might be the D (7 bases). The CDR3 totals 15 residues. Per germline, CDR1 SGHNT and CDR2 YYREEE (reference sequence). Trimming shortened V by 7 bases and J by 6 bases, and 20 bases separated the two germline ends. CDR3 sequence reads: CASSGETGRSNEQFF. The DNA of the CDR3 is TGTGCCAGCTCGGGGGAGACAGGGAGGAGCAATGAGCAGTTCTTC.

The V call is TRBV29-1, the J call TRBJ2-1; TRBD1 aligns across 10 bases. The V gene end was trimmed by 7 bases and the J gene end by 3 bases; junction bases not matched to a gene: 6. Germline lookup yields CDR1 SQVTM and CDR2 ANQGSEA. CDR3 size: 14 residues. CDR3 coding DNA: TGCAGCGGTACCGGACAGGGGGTCTACAATGAGCAGTTCTTC. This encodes CSGTGQGVYNEQFF.

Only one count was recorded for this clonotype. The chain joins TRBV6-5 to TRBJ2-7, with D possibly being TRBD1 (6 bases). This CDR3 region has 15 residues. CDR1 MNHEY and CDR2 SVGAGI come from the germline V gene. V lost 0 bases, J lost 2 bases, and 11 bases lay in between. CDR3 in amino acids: CASSYSRDTAYEQYF. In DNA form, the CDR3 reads TGTGCCAGCAGTTACTCGAGGGACACAGCCTACGAGCAGTACTTC.

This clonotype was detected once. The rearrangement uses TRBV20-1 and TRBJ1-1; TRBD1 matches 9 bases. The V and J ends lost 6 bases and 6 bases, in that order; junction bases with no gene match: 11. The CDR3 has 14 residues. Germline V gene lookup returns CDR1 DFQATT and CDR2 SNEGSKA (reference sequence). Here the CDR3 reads CSAHRTGAPPEAFF. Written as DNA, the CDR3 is TGCAGTGCCCACAGGACAGGGGCCCCTCCTGAAGCTTTCTTT.